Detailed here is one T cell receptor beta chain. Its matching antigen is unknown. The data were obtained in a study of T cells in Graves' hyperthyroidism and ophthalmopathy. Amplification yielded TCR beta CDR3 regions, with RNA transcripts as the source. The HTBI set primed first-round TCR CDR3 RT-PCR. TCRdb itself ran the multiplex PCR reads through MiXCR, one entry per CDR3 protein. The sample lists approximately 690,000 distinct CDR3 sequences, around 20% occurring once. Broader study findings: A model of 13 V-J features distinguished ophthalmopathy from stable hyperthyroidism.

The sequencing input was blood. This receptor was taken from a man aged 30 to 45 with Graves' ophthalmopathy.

The CDR3, as DNA: TGTGCCAGCAGCTTAGAGTTTCGGAACTACGAGCAGTACTTC. It is translated as CASSLEFRNYEQYF. The chain combines TRBV11-2 with TRBJ2-7; D is uncertain. Trimming took 0 bases from V and 3 from J, leaving 9 bases between them. There are 14 residues in the CDR3. CDR1 and CDR2 (germline): SGHAT, FQNNGV.